One and the same sample provided the 19 T cell receptor beta chains below, sequenced in a study of T cells after yellow fever vaccination. Each CDR3 protein gets one entry after TCRdb re-called the 5' RACE reads with MiXCR. Of 400,000 or so distinct CDR3 sequences listed, about 17% are singletons. The sample consisted of PBMCs, taken before the yellow fever booster vaccination. The receptor set was obtained from a man younger than 35 who received the YFV17D yellow fever vaccine.

This clonotype has a count of ten or more. The chain couples TRBV15 to TRBJ2-5; D is uncertain. The CDR3 runs to 15 residues. From germline, CDR1 is LNHNV and CDR2 YYDKDF (reference sequence). V was clipped by 0 bases and J by 2 bases, with 10 bases between them. This chain's CDR3 is CATSRDSSLQETQYF. The CDR3 bases are TGTGCCACCAGCAGAGATAGCAGCTTGCAAGAGACCCAGTACTTC.

For the CDR3, the DNA is TGCGCCAGCAGCTTGCTCGGTGGGCCAACTAATGAAAAACTGTTTTTT. Its translation is CASSLLGGPTNEKLFF. This sequence joins TRBV5-1 and TRBJ1-4, with unresolved D. The CDR3 extends over 16 amino acids. Germline assignment: CDR1 SGHRS and CDR2 YFSETQ. Trimming removed 1 base at V and 0 bases at J, with 10 bases between. Based on the CDR3 plus reference TRBV5-1 and TRBJ1-4, the full variable domain is KAGVTQTPRYLIKTRGQQVTLSCSPISGHRSVSWYQQTPGQGLQFLFEYFSETQRNKGNFPGRFSGRQFSNSRSEMNVSTLELGDSALYLCASSLLGGPTNEKLFFGSGTQLSVL.

This clonotype occurred a few times. This chain joins TRBV27 and TRBJ2-3, with TRBD1 matching over 11 bases. From germline, CDR1 is MNHEY and CDR2 SMNVEV (reference sequence). The ends lost 6 bases at V and 5 bases at J; junction bases unmatched: 7. This CDR3 region has 15 residues. CDR3 DNA: TGTGCCAGCAGCCCACTGGACAGGGGGCTAGATACGCAGTATTTT. Its protein product is CASSPLDRGLDTQYF.

This sequence joins TRBV15 and TRBJ1-2; D not resolved. This CDR3 spans 15 amino acids. Germline CDR1 reads LNHNV; CDR2 reads YYDKDF (reference sequence). Trimming took 0 bases from V and 4 from J, leaving 12 bases between them. The CDR3 nucleotides are TGTGCCACCAGCAGAGATATTGCGGAAACCTATGGCTACACCTTC. As protein: CATSRDIAETYGYTF.

This clonotype was observed a few times. The chain carries TRBV4-2 and TRBJ1-2; D remains unclear. The CDR3 has 14 residues. Trimming stripped 4 bases from V and 6 bases from J, with 15 bases between. The germline gives CDR1 LGHNA, CDR2 YNFKEQ. The CDR3 loop reads CASSPSGDRNGYTF. The CDR3 DNA reads as TGTGCCAGCAGCCCCTCCGGGGATCGAAATGGCTACACCTTC.

This clonotype was observed a handful of times. This sequence joins TRBV4-2 and TRBJ2-4; 7 nucleotides align to TRBD2. In germline, CDR1 is LGHNA, CDR2 YNFKEQ. This CDR3 has 16 amino acids. The ends lost 1 base at V and 5 bases at J; junction bases unmatched: 8. The CDR3 loop reads CASSQVRGGVENIQYF. The CDR3 bases are TGTGCCAGCAGCCAAGTACGGGGAGGGGTCGAAAACATTCAGTACTTC.

The chain combines TRBV7-8 with TRBJ2-7, with a tentative D call TRBD2 (5 bases). This CDR3 contains 14 residues. Deletions cut 4 bases from V and 2 bases from J, with 12 bases between. Germline loops: CDR1 SGHVS, CDR2 FQNEAQ. CDR3 sequence reads: CASSWAGPTYEQYF. The CDR3 DNA reads TGTGCCAGCAGCTGGGCGGGTCCCACCTACGAGCAGTACTTC.

V gene TRBV3-1 combines with J gene TRBJ2-2; the D gene is possibly TRBD1 (5 bases). V dropped 4 bases and J dropped 0 bases, with 6 bases sitting between them. CDR1 and CDR2 from the germline V gene are LGHDT and YNNKEL (reference sequence). This CDR3 region has 14 residues. The CDR3, as DNA: TGTGCCAGCAGCCGGGGCGCGAACACCGGGGAGCTGTTTTTT. It codes for CASSRGANTGELFF.

This clonotype was counted a few times. For the CDR3, the DNA is TGCAGCGTAGGTTTGGGGACAGGGACCGGGGAGCTGTTTTTT. Protein product: CSVGLGTGTGELFF. V usage is TRBV29-1 and J usage is TRBJ2-2; 9 bases match TRBD1. Germline loops: CDR1 SQVTM, CDR2 ANQGSEA. The V gene end was trimmed by 6 bases and the J gene end by 5 bases; junction bases not matched to a gene: 7. CDR3 size: 14 residues.

There are a few counts of this clonotype. The rearrangement joins TRBV4-3 to TRBJ2-2; TRBD1 or TRBD2 may be the D gene (5 bases each). CDR1 and CDR2 from the germline V gene are LGHNA and YSLEER. The CDR3 has 15 amino acids. The V end was cut by 2 bases, the J end by 3 bases, with 10 bases between. The CDR3 loop reads CASSQFMGHTGELFF. As DNA, the CDR3 is TGCGCCAGCAGCCAATTTATGGGACACACCGGGGAGCTGTTTTTT.

This chain uses TRBV10-3 with TRBJ2-1, with D possibly TRBD2 on 6 matching bases. This CDR3 comprises 15 residues. CDR1 and CDR2 from the germline V gene are ENHRY and SYGVKD. V was pared by 8 bases and J by 0 bases, with 14 bases between. CDR3 residues: CAIGRGLRSYNEQFF. Here the CDR3 DNA reads TGTGCCATCGGAAGGGGACTCCGCTCCTACAATGAGCAGTTCTTC.

The chain recombines TRBV7-9 with TRBJ2-7, with TRBD2 matching 11 bases. V shed 1 base and J 2 bases; nucleotides not matched to a gene: 1. CDR1 and CDR2 (germline): SEHNR, FQNEAQ (reference sequence). This CDR3 contains 15 residues. DNA for the CDR3: TGTGCCAGCAGCTTAGGTAGCGGGGGGGCCTACGAGCAGTACTTC. Amino acid sequence: CASSLGSGGAYEQYF.

The CDR3 nucleotides read TGTGCCAGCAGCCCCGGGACTAGCGGTATAGAGACCCAGTACTTC. Translated: CASSPGTSGIETQYF. The genes are TRBV5-5 and TRBJ2-5, with 11 nucleotides matching TRBD2. V lost 4 bases to trimming and J lost 4 bases; unmatched junction nucleotides: 6. The CDR3 contains 15 residues. The germline V gene has CDR1 SGHKS and CDR2 YYEKEE (reference sequence).

This clonotype was recorded a few times. The chain recombines TRBV6-5 with TRBJ1-4; 9 bases match TRBD1. The CDR3 spans 15 residues. The germline V gene encodes CDR1 MNHEY and CDR2 SVGAGI. The V and J ends lost 0 bases and 7 bases, in that order; junction bases with no gene match: 3. The DNA for the CDR3 is TGTGCCAGCAGTTACTCCGGACAGGGGATTGAAAAACTGTTTTTT. As protein: CASSYSGQGIEKLFF.

This clonotype was recorded at least ten times. The chain employs TRBV29-1 and TRBJ2-7, with 7 bases matching TRBD1. The V gene end was trimmed by 1 base and the J gene end by 2 bases; junction bases not matched to a gene: 11. Germline CDR1 and CDR2: SQVTM and ANQGSEA. The CDR3 covers 16 residues. CDR3 in amino acids: CSVEVARTGKPYEQYF. In DNA, the CDR3 is TGCAGCGTTGAAGTGGCACGGACAGGAAAACCCTACGAGCAGTACTTC.

This clonotype has just a few counts. This chain links TRBV11-2 with TRBJ2-1; D might be TRBD1 (6 bases). The CDR3 totals 16 residues. V shed 5 bases and J shed 1 base, with 15 bases lying between them. Per the germline V gene, CDR1 is SGHAT and CDR2 is FQNNGV. The CDR3 loop reads CASSETGFVSYNEQFF. The CDR3, as DNA: TGTGCCAGCAGCGAAACAGGGTTTGTGTCCTACAATGAGCAGTTCTTC.

The CDR3 loop is CASSLRDLDNVLTF. The CDR3 DNA follows: TGTGCCAGCAGCCTCCGGGACCTCGACAACGTCCTGACTTTC. V usage is TRBV5-4 and J usage is TRBJ2-6; D tentatively reads TRBD1 or TRBD2 (5 bases each). The CDR3 is made up of 14 amino acids. With 4 bases removed from V and 9 bases from J, the gap between germline ends came to 14 bases. Looked up from germline, CDR1 is SGHNT and CDR2 is YYREEE (reference sequence).

This clonotype was found many times. The chain carries TRBV5-1 and TRBJ2-6; D might be TRBD2 (6 bases). V gave up 0 bases and J gave up 0 bases, with 7 bases separating them. The CDR3 length is 16 residues. CDR1 and CDR2 from the germline V gene are SGHRS and YFSETQ. CDR3 region: CASSLVGSSGANVLTF. In DNA, the CDR3 is TGCGCCAGCAGCTTGGTCGGGAGCTCTGGGGCCAACGTCCTGACTTTC.

Points on this clonotype: A read error may be the cause here, since a much bigger clone is one base away. V is TRBV10-3 and J is TRBJ2-7, with D perhaps matching TRBD1 (7 bases). The CDR3 extends over 11 amino acids. CDR1 and CDR2 (germline): ENHRY, SYGVKD. CDR3 in DNA: TGTGCCATCAGTCAGGGGGGCGAGGAGTACTTC. It specifies CAISQGGEEYF.